A single sample gave rise to the 22 T cell receptor beta chains below, sequenced in a study of T cells after yellow fever vaccination. Each CDR3 protein is one row after TCRdb ran MiXCR on the 5' RACE reads. The table shows about 400,000 distinct CDR3 sequences, with roughly 6.2% occurring only once. Sequences were derived from PBMCs, sampled 5 days after the yellow fever booster vaccination. Receptors originate from a man aged 25-45 years who received the YFV17D yellow fever vaccine.

The rearrangement joins TRBV25-1 to TRBJ2-3; 12 nucleotides match TRBD2. The CDR3 totals 16 residues. Germline loops: CDR1 MGHDK, CDR2 SYGVNS. With V trimmed by 2 bases and J by 5 bases, 5 bases remained unmatched. The CDR3 coding sequence is TGTGCCAGCAGTGAAACTAGCGGGAGGCCAATAGATACGCAGTATTTT. Its protein is CASSETSGRPIDTQYF.

This clonotype was picked up many times. The chain combines TRBV27 with TRBJ1-1, with TRBD1 as a possible D gene (6 bases). This CDR3 is 15 amino acids long. The germline gives CDR1 MNHEY, CDR2 SMNVEV (reference sequence). The V gene lost 8 bases and the J gene lost 0 bases, with 16 bases spanning the gap. CDR3 protein: CASSLQGGMNTEAFF. The CDR3 region has the DNA TGTGCCAGCTCCCTACAGGGAGGGATGAACACTGAAGCTTTCTTT.

This clonotype was counted many times. The chain employs TRBV3-1 and TRBJ2-7; D gene uncertain. The germline CDR1 and CDR2 sequences are LGHDT and YNNKEL (reference sequence). The V gene lost 0 bases and the J gene lost 2 bases, with 17 bases spanning the gap. CDR3 length equals 17 residues. The CDR3 sequence: CASSQDNRAVAAYEQYF. The CDR3 bases are TGTGCCAGCAGCCAAGACAATAGGGCGGTTGCAGCCTACGAGCAGTACTTC.

The table lists this clonotype with many counts. For the CDR3, the DNA is TGCAGCGTTGGCAGGGAAACCTACGAGCAGTACTTC. Its translation is CSVGRETYEQYF. This chain joins TRBV29-1 and TRBJ2-7, with D perhaps matching TRBD1 (5 bases). This CDR3 is built from 12 residues. Looked up from germline, CDR1 is SQVTM and CDR2 is ANQGSEA. V was pared by 4 bases and J by 2 bases, with 9 bases between.

The chain has TRBV11-2 and TRBJ2-2, with 11 nucleotides matching TRBD2. The CDR3 consists of 16 residues. J was trimmed by 7 bases and V by 2 bases; bases with no gene match: 6. CDR1 and CDR2 (germline): SGHAT, FQNNGV. The CDR3 region is CASSLNPGTSGGELFF. The CDR3 bases are TGTGCCAGCAGCTTAAACCCCGGGACTAGCGGCGGGGAGCTGTTTTTT.

This clonotype was detected only a few times. The genes are TRBV29-1 and TRBJ2-2, with a possible D match to TRBD2 (6 bases). The CDR3 loop spans 13 amino acids. CDR1 is SQVTM, CDR2 ANQGSEA, per germline. With 3 bases removed from V and 3 bases from J, the gap between germline ends came to 8 bases. CDR3 nucleotide sequence: TGCAGCGTTGATAGCGGTCACACCGGGGAGCTGTTTTTT. Amino acids: CSVDSGHTGELFF.

This clonotype was counted a few times. This chain uses TRBV20-1 with TRBJ2-3, with D possibly matching TRBD1 (6 bases). The V end lost 1 base, the J end lost 6 bases, and 17 bases lay between the germline ends. From germline, CDR1 is DFQATT and CDR2 SNEGSKA (reference sequence). There are 15 residues in the CDR3. CDR3: CSARGSLTQGDTQYF. CDR3 DNA sequence: TGCAGTGCTAGAGGCTCACTAACCCAGGGGGATACGCAGTATTTT.

The CDR3 spells CASSWGTSLAKNIQYF. CDR3 nucleotides: TGTGCCAGCAGCTGGGGGACATCTCTTGCCAAAAACATTCAGTACTTC. The V and J genes are TRBV5-4 and TRBJ2-4; perhaps TRBD1 as D (6 bases). Germline lookup yields CDR1 SGHNT and CDR2 YYREEE (reference sequence). Trimming took 3 bases from V and 1 from J, leaving 14 bases between them. This CDR3 has 16 residues. The variable domain in full, completed from reference TRBV5-4 and TRBJ2-4, reads ETGVTQSPTHLIKTRGQQVTLRCSSQSGHNTVSWYQQALGQGPQFIFQYYREEENGRGNFPPRFSGLQFPNYSSELNVNALELDDSALYLCASSWGTSLAKNIQYFGAGTRLSVL.

This clonotype occurred a few times. The chain couples TRBV11-2 to TRBJ2-7, with 7 positions matching TRBD2. Germline assignment: CDR1 SGHAT and CDR2 FQNNGV. CDR3 size: 15 residues. After removal of 5 bases from V and 2 bases from J, the junction contained 9 bases not matched to a gene. The CDR3: CASSPRAGAPYEQYF. DNA of the CDR3: TGTGCCAGCAGCCCTAGGGCGGGAGCACCCTACGAGCAGTACTTC.

This clonotype showed up many times. CDR3 sequence: CASSLVNLLFGVGGNTEAFF. In DNA form, the CDR3 reads TGCGCCAGCAGCTTGGTTAATCTACTCTTCGGGGTCGGGGGGAACACTGAAGCTTTCTTT. This chain uses TRBV5-1 with TRBJ1-1, with D maybe TRBD1 (5 bases). The CDR3 consists of 20 residues. Trimming shortened V by 0 bases and J by 1 base, and 25 bases separated the two germline ends. Germline lookup yields CDR1 SGHRS and CDR2 YFSETQ.

The chain recombines TRBV7-2 with TRBJ2-5; the D gene is possibly TRBD2 (6 bases). In germline, CDR1 is SGHTA, CDR2 FQGNSA. The length of the CDR3 is 14 residues. V lost 4 bases and J lost 1, with 10 bases in between. CDR3 sequence: CASSSLATQETQYF. Here the CDR3 DNA reads TGTGCCAGCAGCTCCCTAGCGACCCAAGAGACCCAGTACTTC.

This clonotype turned up a few times. This chain links TRBV20-1 with TRBJ2-1; 7 bases align to TRBD2. Germline V lookup: CDR1 DFQATT, CDR2 SNEGSKA (reference sequence). The CDR3 spans 14 residues. Trimming at V came to 1 base and at J to 7 bases, leaving 7 bases not matched to a gene. The CDR3 sequence: CSARGGLGGNEQFF. In nucleotides, the CDR3 is TGCAGTGCTAGAGGAGGACTAGGCGGGAATGAGCAGTTCTTC.

This clonotype has ten or more counts. CDR3 sequence: CATSDGTGIEPQHF. In nucleotides, the CDR3 is TGTGCCACCAGTGATGGGACAGGGATTGAGCCCCAGCATTTT. V usage is TRBV24-1 and J usage is TRBJ1-5; TRBD1 matches at 9 bases. CDR1 and CDR2 (germline): KGHDR, SFDVKD. The V segment lost 3 bases and the J segment 8 bases; nucleotides outside the gene matches: 4. The CDR3 sequence is 14 residues long.

This clonotype was counted between two and nine times. J is TRBJ2-7 and V is TRBV20-1; the D gene is possibly TRBD2 (6 bases). CDR1 and CDR2 (germline): DFQATT, SNEGSKA (reference sequence). V was shortened by 1 base and J by 5 bases, with 18 bases between the two germline ends. The CDR3 totals 15 residues. The CDR3 loop reads CSARVSGLRTDEQYF. The CDR3 region has the DNA TGCAGTGCTAGAGTTTCGGGACTGAGGACCGACGAGCAGTACTTC.

This clonotype was observed at least ten times. The chain links TRBV5-4 to TRBJ2-1; tentatively, D is TRBD2 (6 bases). CDR1 SGHNT and CDR2 YYREEE come from the germline V gene (reference sequence). The CDR3 runs to 16 residues. V lost 0 bases to trimming and J lost 0 bases, with 10 bases between them. CDR3 amino acids: CASSLEAGVSYNEQFF. DNA of the CDR3: TGTGCCAGCAGCTTGGAAGCGGGCGTCTCCTACAATGAGCAGTTCTTC.

Only a few counts were recorded for this clonotype. The chain joins TRBV5-1 to TRBJ2-7; the D is unclear. The V and J ends lost 4 bases and 3 bases respectively, with 17 bases between them. Germline lookup yields CDR1 SGHRS and CDR2 YFSETQ. The CDR3 loop spans 15 amino acids. Written as DNA, the CDR3 is TGCGCCAGCAGCGAGCTGATGGCTCCGCGCTACGAGCAGTACTTC. This codes for CASSELMAPRYEQYF. Variable domain in full (rest from reference TRBV5-1 and TRBJ2-7): KAGVTQTPRYLIKTRGQQVTLSCSPISGHRSVSWYQQTPGQGLQFLFEYFSETQRNKGNFPGRFSGRQFSNSRSEMNVSTLELGDSALYLCASSELMAPRYEQYFGPGTRLTVT.

This clonotype was recorded a few times. The CDR3, as DNA: TGCGCCAGCAGCTTGGACCAGGTCACAGATACGCAGTATTTT. It codes for CASSLDQVTDTQYF. This rearrangement joins TRBV5-1 to TRBJ2-3; D is undetermined. This CDR3 has 14 amino acids. Germline V gene lookup returns CDR1 SGHRS and CDR2 YFSETQ. The V and J ends lost 0 bases and 2 bases respectively, with 7 bases between them.

This clonotype was seen ten or more times. The J gene is TRBJ2-2, the V gene TRBV12-3 or TRBV12-4, with 14 bases aligning to TRBD2. The V gene end was trimmed by 4 bases and the J gene end by 4 bases; junction bases not matched to a gene: 8. There are 18 residues in the CDR3. CDR3 sequence reads: CASSSSSGTSGSTGELFF. The CDR3 DNA follows: TGTGCCAGCAGTTCTTCCTCCGGGACTAGCGGGAGCACCGGGGAGCTGTTTTTT.

J is TRBJ2-2 and V is TRBV11-2, with D possibly matching TRBD1 (5 bases). Trimming took 6 bases from V and 4 from J, leaving 12 bases between them. Germline CDR1 is SGHAT and CDR2 is FQNNGV. The length of the CDR3 is 14 residues. The CDR3 region is CASRQPGATGELFF. The CDR3 nucleotides are TGTGCCAGCAGGCAACCTGGGGCCACCGGGGAGCTGTTTTTT.

The genes are TRBV29-1 and TRBJ2-1; 7 bases are a match to TRBD2. This CDR3 comprises 16 residues. CDR1 SQVTM and CDR2 ANQGSEA come from the germline V gene. V was pared by 2 bases and J by 0 bases, with 7 bases of the junction left unmatched. The CDR3 DNA reads TGCAGCGTTGAATCCGGGACTACCAGCTCCTACAATGAGCAGTTCTTC. This sequence encodes CSVESGTTSSYNEQFF.

V usage is TRBV5-1 and J usage is TRBJ2-7; D gene uncertain. Looked up from germline, CDR1 is SGHRS and CDR2 is YFSETQ. Deletions cut 2 bases from V and 4 bases from J, with 10 bases between. The CDR3 has 13 amino acids. This chain's CDR3 is CASSFGARYEQYF. In nucleotides, the CDR3 is TGCGCCAGCAGCTTTGGAGCGCGGTACGAGCAGTACTTC.

The V and J genes are TRBV11-1 and TRBJ2-6, with 10 bases that match TRBD2. The CDR3 extends over 19 amino acids. The junction had 11 bases not matched to a gene; V was cut back by 4 bases and J by 2 bases. Germline assignment: CDR1 SGHAT and CDR2 FQDESV (reference sequence). CDR3 nucleotides: TGTGCCAGCAGCTCCCTGGCCCAGCGGGAGGGCCCTGGGGCCAACGTCCTGACTTTC. Protein: CASSSLAQREGPGANVLTF.